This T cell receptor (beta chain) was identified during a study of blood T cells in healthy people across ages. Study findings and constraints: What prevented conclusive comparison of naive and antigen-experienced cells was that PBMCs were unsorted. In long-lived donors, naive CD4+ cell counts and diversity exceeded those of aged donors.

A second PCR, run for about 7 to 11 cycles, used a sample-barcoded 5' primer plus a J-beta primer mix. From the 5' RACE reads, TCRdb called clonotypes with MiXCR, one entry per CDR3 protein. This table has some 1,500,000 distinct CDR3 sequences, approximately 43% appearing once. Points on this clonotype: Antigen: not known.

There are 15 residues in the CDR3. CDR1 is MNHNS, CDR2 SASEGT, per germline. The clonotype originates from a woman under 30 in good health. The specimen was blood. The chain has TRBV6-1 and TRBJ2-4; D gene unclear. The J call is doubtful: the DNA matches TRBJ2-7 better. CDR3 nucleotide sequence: TGTGCCAGCAGTGAAGTGGCAGTTTATAACTACGAGCAGTACTTC. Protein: CASSEVAVYNYEQYF.